The text below deals with one TCR beta chain. The length of the CDR3 is 15 residues. The V gene's germline CDR1 is MNHNS and CDR2 SASEGT. V dropped 2 bases and J dropped 0 bases, with 9 bases sitting between them. Autoimmune disease history or systemic immunosuppression meant exclusion. This sample was included in a study of OX40 agonist ivuxolimab in advanced cancers. Measured with immunoSEQ multiplex PCR; TCRdb has only the in-frame clones, and not every one. The data contain 69,000 or so clones, roughly 88% of them singletons. Material: CD4+ or CD8+ T cells sorted from blood, obtained in a trial of the OX40 agonist ivuxolimab. This receptor was identified in an adult with an advanced solid tumor such as melanoma, head and neck, liver or kidney cancer. This chain links TRBV6-1 with TRBJ2-3; D is unresolved. The CDR3 region has the DNA TGTGCCAGCAGTGAATCGACACCTAGCACAGATACGCAGTATTTT. It encodes CASSESTPSTDTQYF.